Sequencing of this T cell receptor (beta chain) was carried out in a study of T cells in Graves' hyperthyroidism and ophthalmopathy. CDR3 length: 17 residues. Trimming cost V 4 bases and J 6 bases, with 24 bases left between them. In germline, CDR1 is MNHEY, CDR2 SVGAGI. This clonotype showed up just once. Amplified TCR beta CDR3 regions derived from RNA transcripts. First-round RT-PCR targeting the TCR CDR3 was performed with the HTBI primer set. TCRdb independently ran MiXCR on the multiplex PCR reads; one entry per CDR3 protein. The table records 550,000 to 700,000 distinct CDR3 sequences, around 46% of them present only once.

The sequencing input was peripheral blood or thyroid tissue (not recorded which). V and J are TRBV6-5 and TRBJ1-2; TRBD1 might be the D (6 bases). This TCR was recovered from an adult woman with Graves' disease, either hyperthyroidism or ophthalmopathy (not recorded which). The CDR3 DNA follows: TGTGCCAGCAGTTTAACCCCCTTAGTGGGGGCGGCCGATGGCTACACCTTC. Its translation is CASSLTPLVGAADGYTF.